These 11 T cell receptor beta chains originate from one sample sequenced in a study of Tregs in tolerant kidney transplant recipients. Related graft donors supplied nonmyeloablative bone marrow transplants, and mixed chimerism was transient. TCRdb keeps only in-frame clones here, not all; method: immunoSEQ multiplex PCR. The repertoire includes 55,000 to 75,000 clones, approximately 87% of them detected once, and 3.8% sits in the top ten. Sequenced here: CD4+ T cells from blood (PBMCs), sampled 6 months after the transplant. These receptors originate from a human patient who received a combined kidney and bone marrow transplant. Some T cells may have come from the graft donor.

The V gene is TRBV7-3, the J gene TRBJ2-1, with TRBD2 identical over 8 bases. Looked up from germline, CDR1 is SGHTA and CDR2 is FQGTGA. The length of the CDR3 is 14 residues. The trim removed 5 bases at V and 9 bases at J, leaving 9 bases unmatched. The CDR3 here is CASSQDGGGGEQFF. DNA of the CDR3: TGTGCCAGCAGCCAGGACGGGGGGGGTGGTGAGCAGTTCTTC.

The chain couples TRBV28 to TRBJ1-1, with a possible D match to TRBD1 (6 bases). Germline values: CDR1 MDHEN, CDR2 SYDVKM. This CDR3 has 14 amino acids. V dropped 4 bases and J dropped 1 base, with 10 bases sitting between them. The CDR3 region is CASSSGTSNTEAFF. As DNA, the CDR3 is TGTGCCAGCAGTTCCGGGACATCGAACACTGAAGCTTTCTTT.

The chain joins TRBV7-2 to TRBJ1-3; maybe TRBD1 (5 bases). The CDR3 is made up of 14 amino acids. V was trimmed by 5 bases and J by 2 bases, leaving 10 bases between them. Germline V gives CDR1 SGHTA, CDR2 FQGNSA. This CDR3 reads CASSARTTGNTIYF. The CDR3 DNA sequence: TGTGCCAGCAGCGCCAGGACAACTGGAAACACCATATATTTT.

The CDR3: CASSSSGQNTIYF. The CDR3 coding sequence is TGTGCCAGCAGCTCATCCGGTCAAAACACCATATATTTT. The chain joins TRBV7-2 to TRBJ1-3, with D uncertain. CDR3 length equals 13 residues. V was pared by 4 bases and J by 6 bases, with 10 bases between. Germline V lookup: CDR1 SGHTA, CDR2 FQGNSA.

The chain uses TRBV7-9 and TRBJ2-3; TRBD1 is a possible D gene (5 bases). V was cut by 2 bases and J by 3 bases, with 12 bases left in between. Germline V gives CDR1 SEHNR, CDR2 FQNEAQ (reference sequence). The length of the CDR3 is 15 residues. The CDR3 sequence is CASSLLIGATDTQYF. The CDR3 DNA reads TGTGCCAGCAGCTTACTGATAGGGGCGACAGATACGCAGTATTTT.

The chain combines TRBV7-2 with TRBJ2-7; 8 bases map to TRBD2. This CDR3 spans 15 amino acids. Germline lookup yields CDR1 SGHTA and CDR2 FQGNSA. V shed 4 bases and J 2 bases; nucleotides not matched to a gene: 7. The CDR3 DNA is TGTGCCAGCAGCTCCCGACTAGCGACCACCTACGAGCAGTACTTC. Its protein product is CASSSRLATTYEQYF.

The gene calls are TRBV6-5 and TRBJ2-3; 9 positions match TRBD2. The CDR3 is 16 residues long. Germline V gene lookup returns CDR1 MNHEY and CDR2 SVGAGI. After removal of 4 bases from V and 2 bases from J, the junction contained 7 bases not matched to a gene. CDR3 DNA sequence: TGTGCCAGCAGTTTCCTAGCGGGGCAGATCACAGATACGCAGTATTTT. Translating it yields CASSFLAGQITDTQYF.

V usage is TRBV7-2 and J usage is TRBJ2-5; D remains ambiguous. Germline CDR1 reads SGHTA; CDR2 reads FQGNSA. This CDR3 has 13 amino acids. Trimming shortened V by 3 bases and J by 1 base, and 6 bases separated the two germline ends. The CDR3 DNA is TGTGCCAGCAGCTTGGAGTCCCAAGAGACCCAGTACTTC. As protein: CASSLESQETQYF.

The chain recombines TRBV5-1 with TRBJ1-2; the D gene is possibly TRBD1 (6 bases). The V end lost 0 bases, the J end lost 4 bases, and 19 bases lay between the germline ends. The CDR3 contains 17 residues. CDR1 is SGHRS, CDR2 YFSETQ, per germline. The CDR3 DNA sequence: TGCGCCAGCAGCTTGGGGGCGACAGGAACGCTTCCCTATGGCTACACCTTC. Translation: CASSLGATGTLPYGYTF.

This chain joins TRBV9 and TRBJ1-1; a possible D gene is TRBD1 (5 bases). Germline V lookup: CDR1 SGDLS, CDR2 YYNGEE. V was cut by 4 bases and J by 3 bases, with 13 bases left in between. The CDR3 contains 14 residues. The DNA of the CDR3 is TGTGCCAGCAGCCCCCGGGGGGGGTACACTGAAGCTTTCTTT. This translates into CASSPRGGYTEAFF.

V and J are TRBV7-8 and TRBJ2-7; 7 nucleotides line up with TRBD1. V lost 1 base to trimming and J lost 1 base; unmatched junction nucleotides: 4. The CDR3 loop spans 15 amino acids. Per germline, CDR1 SGHVS and CDR2 FQNEAQ. This CDR3 is CASSLVVQGSYEQYF. In nucleotides, the CDR3 is TGTGCCAGCAGCTTAGTGGTACAGGGGTCCTACGAGCAGTACTTC. Variable domain in full (rest from reference TRBV7-8 and TRBJ2-7): GAGVSQSPRYKVAKRGQDVALRCDPISGHVSLFWYQQALGQGPEFLTYFQNEAQLDKSGLPSDRFFAERPEGSVSTLKIQRTQQEDSAVYLCASSLVVQGSYEQYFGPGTRLTVT.